This T cell receptor (beta chain) comes out of a study of T cell repertoires in cytomegalovirus infection. This clonotype has only a few counts. As yet, its antigen is unknown. TCRdb itself ran the reads through MiXCR, one entry per CDR3 protein. In the table there are 450,000 to 650,000 distinct CDR3 sequences, about 39% of which are singletons. V gave up 4 bases and J gave up 3 bases, with 16 bases separating them. The CDR3 contains 15 residues. Germline assignment: CDR1 SGHTA and CDR2 FQGNSA. Source: cultured PBMCs, taken from culture after CMV antigen stimulation. This chain connects TRBV7-2 to TRBJ2-7, with D perhaps matching TRBD1 (6 bases). The sequence was obtained from a human donor in good health (CMV status not recorded). Some clones in this sample may be carry-over from other donors' samples. The CDR3 sequence: CASSSGGQWGYEQYF. The CDR3 coding sequence is TGTGCCAGCAGCTCCGGTGGACAGTGGGGCTACGAGCAGTACTTC.